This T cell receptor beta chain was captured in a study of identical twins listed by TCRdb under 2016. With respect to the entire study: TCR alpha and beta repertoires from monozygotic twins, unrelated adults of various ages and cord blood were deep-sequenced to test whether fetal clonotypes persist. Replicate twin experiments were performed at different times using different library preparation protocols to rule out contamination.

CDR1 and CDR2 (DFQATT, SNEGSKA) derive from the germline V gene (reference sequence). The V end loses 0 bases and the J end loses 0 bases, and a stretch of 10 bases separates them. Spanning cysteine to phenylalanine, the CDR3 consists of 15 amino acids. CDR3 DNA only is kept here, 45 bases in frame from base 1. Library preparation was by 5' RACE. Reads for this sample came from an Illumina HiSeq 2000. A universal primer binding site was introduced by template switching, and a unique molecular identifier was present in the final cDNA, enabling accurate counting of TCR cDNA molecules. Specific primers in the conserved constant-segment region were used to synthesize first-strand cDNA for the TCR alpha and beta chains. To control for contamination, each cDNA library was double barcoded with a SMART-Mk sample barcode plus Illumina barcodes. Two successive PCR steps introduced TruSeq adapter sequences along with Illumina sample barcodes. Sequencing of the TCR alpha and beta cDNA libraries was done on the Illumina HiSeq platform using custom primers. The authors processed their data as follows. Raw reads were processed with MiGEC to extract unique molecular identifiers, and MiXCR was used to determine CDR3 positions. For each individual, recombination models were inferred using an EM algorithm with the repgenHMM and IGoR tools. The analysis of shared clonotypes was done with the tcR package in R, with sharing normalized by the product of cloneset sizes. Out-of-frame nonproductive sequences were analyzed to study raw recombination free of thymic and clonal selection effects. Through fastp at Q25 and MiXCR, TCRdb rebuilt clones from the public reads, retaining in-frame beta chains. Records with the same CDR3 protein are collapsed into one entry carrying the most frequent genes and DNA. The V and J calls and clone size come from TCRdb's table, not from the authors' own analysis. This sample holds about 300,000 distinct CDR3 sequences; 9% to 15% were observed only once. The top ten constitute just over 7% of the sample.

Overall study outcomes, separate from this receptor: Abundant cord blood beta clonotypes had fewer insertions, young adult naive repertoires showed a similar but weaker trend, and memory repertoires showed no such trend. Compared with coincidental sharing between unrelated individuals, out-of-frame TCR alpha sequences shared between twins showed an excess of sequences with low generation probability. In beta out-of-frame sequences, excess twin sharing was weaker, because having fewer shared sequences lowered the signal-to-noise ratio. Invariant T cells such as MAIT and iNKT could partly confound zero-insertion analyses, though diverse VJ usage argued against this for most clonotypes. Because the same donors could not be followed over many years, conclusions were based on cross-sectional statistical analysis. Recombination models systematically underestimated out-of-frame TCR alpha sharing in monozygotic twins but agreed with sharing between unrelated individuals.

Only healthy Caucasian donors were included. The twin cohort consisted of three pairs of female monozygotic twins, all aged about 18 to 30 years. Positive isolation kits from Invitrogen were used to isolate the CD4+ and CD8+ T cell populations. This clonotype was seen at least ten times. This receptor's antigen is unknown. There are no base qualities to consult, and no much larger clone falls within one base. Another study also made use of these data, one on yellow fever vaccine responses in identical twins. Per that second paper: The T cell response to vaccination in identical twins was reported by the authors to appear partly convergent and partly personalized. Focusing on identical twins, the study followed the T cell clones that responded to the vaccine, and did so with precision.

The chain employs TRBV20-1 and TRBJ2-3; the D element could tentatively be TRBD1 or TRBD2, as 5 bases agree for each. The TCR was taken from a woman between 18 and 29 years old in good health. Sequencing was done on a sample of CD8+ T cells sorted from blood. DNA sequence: TGCAGTGCTAGAGATCGGGACCAAAGCACAGATACGCAGTATTTT. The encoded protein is CSARDRDQSTDTQYF.